What follows describes a single TCR beta chain. Libraries were prepared by immunoSEQ multiplex PCR; TCRdb keeps only in-frame clonotypes and omits some of them. The sample lists 60,000 or so clones; roughly 86% were seen once. These data belong to a study of lymphopenia after photon versus proton radiotherapy. CDR3 length equals 17 residues. V shed 0 bases and J shed 0 bases, with 13 bases lying between them. Germline-derived CDR1 and CDR2 are SGHRS and YFSETQ. The specimen comprised peripheral blood, sampled from a patient treated with photon-based radiotherapy. V is TRBV5-1 and J is TRBJ1-3; D perhaps matches TRBD1 (5 bases). The receptor's source is a man aged 40-50 years with gastric cancer. The CDR3 DNA reads as TGCGCCAGCAGCTTGGGCGAGGCAGGGAGCTCTGGAAACACCATATATTTT. Its protein product is CASSLGEAGSSGNTIYF.